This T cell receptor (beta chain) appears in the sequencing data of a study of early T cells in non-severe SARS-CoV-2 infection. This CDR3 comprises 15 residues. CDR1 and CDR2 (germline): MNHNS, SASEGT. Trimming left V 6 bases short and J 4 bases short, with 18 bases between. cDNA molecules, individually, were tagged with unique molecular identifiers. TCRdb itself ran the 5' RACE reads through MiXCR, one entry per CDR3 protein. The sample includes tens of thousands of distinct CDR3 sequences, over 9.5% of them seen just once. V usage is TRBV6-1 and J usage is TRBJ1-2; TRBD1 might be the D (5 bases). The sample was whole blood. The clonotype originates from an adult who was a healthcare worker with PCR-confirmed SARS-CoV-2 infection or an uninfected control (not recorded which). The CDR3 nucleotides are TGTGCCAGCAGCAACCAGCGGCGACAGACCTATGGCTACACCTTC. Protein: CASSNQRRQTYGYTF.